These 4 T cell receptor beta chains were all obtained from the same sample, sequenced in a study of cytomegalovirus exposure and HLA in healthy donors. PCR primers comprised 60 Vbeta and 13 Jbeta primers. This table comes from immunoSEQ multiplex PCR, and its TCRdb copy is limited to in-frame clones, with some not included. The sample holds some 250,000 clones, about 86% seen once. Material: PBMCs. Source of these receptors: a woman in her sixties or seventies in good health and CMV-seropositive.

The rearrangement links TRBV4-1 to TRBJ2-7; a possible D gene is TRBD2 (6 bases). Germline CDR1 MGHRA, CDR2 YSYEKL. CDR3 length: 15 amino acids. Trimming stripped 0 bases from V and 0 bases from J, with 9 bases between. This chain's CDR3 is CASSQDPSDSYEQYF. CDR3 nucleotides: TGCGCCAGCAGCCAAGATCCTAGCGACTCCTACGAGCAGTACTTC.

This CDR3 is CASRHSGTTKNTGELFF. The CDR3 DNA reads as TGCGCCAGCAGACACTCCGGGACTACTAAGAACACCGGGGAGCTGTTTTTT. The V gene is TRBV5-1, the J gene TRBJ2-2, with 7 bases that match TRBD2. Germline V gives CDR1 SGHRS, CDR2 YFSETQ. The V segment lost 5 bases and the J segment 1 base; nucleotides outside the gene matches: 11. The CDR3 loop spans 17 amino acids.

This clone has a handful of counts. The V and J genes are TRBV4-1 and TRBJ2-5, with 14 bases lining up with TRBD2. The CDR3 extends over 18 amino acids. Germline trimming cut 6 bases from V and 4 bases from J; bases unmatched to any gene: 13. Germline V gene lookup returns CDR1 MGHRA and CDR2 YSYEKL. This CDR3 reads CASSPGLAGEPRSETQYF. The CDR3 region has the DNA TGCGCCAGCAGTCCGGGACTAGCGGGAGAGCCTAGGTCAGAGACCCAGTACTTC.

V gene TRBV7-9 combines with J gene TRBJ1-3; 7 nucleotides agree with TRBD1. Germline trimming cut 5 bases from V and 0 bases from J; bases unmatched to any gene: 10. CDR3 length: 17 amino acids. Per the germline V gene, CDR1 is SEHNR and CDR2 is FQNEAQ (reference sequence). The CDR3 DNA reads TGTGCCAGCAGCCTTGGACAGGCTTACTACTCTGGAAACACCATATATTTT. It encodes CASSLGQAYYSGNTIYF.